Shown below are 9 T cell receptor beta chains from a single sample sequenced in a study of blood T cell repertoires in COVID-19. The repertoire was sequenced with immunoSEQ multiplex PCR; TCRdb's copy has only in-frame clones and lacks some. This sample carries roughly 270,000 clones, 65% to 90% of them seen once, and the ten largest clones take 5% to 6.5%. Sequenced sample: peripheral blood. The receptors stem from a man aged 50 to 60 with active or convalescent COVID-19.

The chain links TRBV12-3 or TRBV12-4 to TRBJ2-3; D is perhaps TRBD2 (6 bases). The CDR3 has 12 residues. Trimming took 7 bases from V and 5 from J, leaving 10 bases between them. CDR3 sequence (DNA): TGTGCCAGCAACCTGGGGGGAGATACGCAGTATTTT. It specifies CASNLGGDTQYF.

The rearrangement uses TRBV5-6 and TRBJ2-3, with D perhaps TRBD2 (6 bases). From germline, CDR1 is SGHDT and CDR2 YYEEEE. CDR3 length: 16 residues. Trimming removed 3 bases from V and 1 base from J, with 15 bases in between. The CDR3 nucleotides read TGTGCCAGCAGCTCAAGGGCGGGAAGGGGCACAGATACGCAGTATTTT. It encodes CASSSRAGRGTDTQYF.

The CDR3 coding sequence is TGCGCCAGCAGCTTGGAAGGGGCATTGGGGACCTACAATGAGCAGTTCTTC. It specifies CASSLEGALGTYNEQFF. The chain uses TRBV5-1 and TRBJ2-1; D might be TRBD1 (5 bases). V was pared by 0 bases and J by 2 bases, with 15 bases between. Germline-derived CDR1 and CDR2 are SGHRS and YFSETQ. The CDR3 loop spans 17 amino acids.

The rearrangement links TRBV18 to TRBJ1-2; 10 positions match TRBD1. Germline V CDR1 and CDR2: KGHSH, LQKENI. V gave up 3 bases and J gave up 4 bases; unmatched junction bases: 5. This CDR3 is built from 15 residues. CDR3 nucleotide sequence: TGTGCCAGCTCACCCGGGGACAGGGGAAGCTATGGCTACACCTTC. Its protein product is CASSPGDRGSYGYTF.

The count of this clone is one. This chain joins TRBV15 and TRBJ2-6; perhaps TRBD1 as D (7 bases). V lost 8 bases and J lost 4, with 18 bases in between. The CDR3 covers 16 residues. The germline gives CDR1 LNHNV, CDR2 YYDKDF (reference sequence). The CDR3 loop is CATGRQGLKGANVLTF. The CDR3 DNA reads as TGTGCCACCGGAAGACAGGGACTGAAAGGGGCCAACGTCCTGACTTTC. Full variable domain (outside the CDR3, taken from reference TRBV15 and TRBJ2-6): DAMVIQNPRYQVTQFGKPVTLSCSQTLNHNVMYWYQQKSSQAPKLLFHYYDKDFNNEADTPDNFQSRRPNTSFCFLDIRSPGLGDTAMYLCATGRQGLKGANVLTFGAGSRLTVL.

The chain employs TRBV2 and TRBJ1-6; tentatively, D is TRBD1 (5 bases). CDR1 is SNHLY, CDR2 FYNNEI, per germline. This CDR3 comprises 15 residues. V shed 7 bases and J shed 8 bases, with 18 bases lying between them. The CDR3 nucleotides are TGTGCCAGCAACGAATGGGGCAGTCGGCATTCACCCCTCCACTTT. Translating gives CASNEWGSRHSPLHF.

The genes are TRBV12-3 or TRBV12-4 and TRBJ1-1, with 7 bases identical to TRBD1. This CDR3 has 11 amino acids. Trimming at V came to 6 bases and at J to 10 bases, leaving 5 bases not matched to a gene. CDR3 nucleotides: TGTGCCAGCAGCCGAACAGGGGCAGCTTTCTTT. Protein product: CASSRTGAAFF.

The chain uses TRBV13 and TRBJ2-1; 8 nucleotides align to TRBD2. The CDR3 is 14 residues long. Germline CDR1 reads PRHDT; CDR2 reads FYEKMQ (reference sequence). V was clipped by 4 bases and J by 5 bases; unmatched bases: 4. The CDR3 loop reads CASSSGLVNNEQFF. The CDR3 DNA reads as TGTGCCAGCAGCTCGGGACTAGTAAACAATGAGCAGTTCTTC.

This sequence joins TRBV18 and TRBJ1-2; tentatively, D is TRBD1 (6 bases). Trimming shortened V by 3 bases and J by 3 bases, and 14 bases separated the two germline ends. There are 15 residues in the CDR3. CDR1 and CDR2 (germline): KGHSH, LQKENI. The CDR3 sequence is CASSPLPDRYYGYTF. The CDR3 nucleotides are TGTGCCAGCTCACCCCTACCGGACAGATACTATGGCTACACCTTC.